This TCR beta chain was captured by sequencing in a study of T cell responses to AZD1222 COVID-19 vaccine. Study-level findings and limits: White British people made up most donors, females outnumbered males, and clonal diversity was possibly underestimated. With dominance at 160-218 and 743-854, vaccine-associated CD4 TCRs spanned spike. Two doses of AZD1222 preceded a rise in Spike-specific TCR breadth and depth. Within unmutated variant regions lay the reported targets of nearly half of spike-specific TCRs.

This clone was detected many times. What it binds is not known. Data came from immunoSEQ multiplex PCR; TCRdb stores just in-frame clones and leaves some out. The sample includes some 67,000 clones, roughly 85% of them seen just once. The ends were cut back, 1 base at V and 5 bases at J, with 19 bases in the middle. The CDR3 extends over 17 amino acids. Germline V gene data show CDR1 as SNHLY and CDR2 as FYNNEI. The sequences come from peripheral blood, collected 28 days after the second AZD1222 dose. The chain employs TRBV2 and TRBJ2-3; D perhaps matches TRBD2 (5 bases). The receptor comes from an adult who received the AZD1222 COVID-19 vaccine. The CDR3 sequence: CASSEGTGSPDLDTQYF. CDR3 coding DNA: TGTGCCAGCAGTGAAGGGACGGGATCCCCGGATTTAGATACGCAGTATTTT. The whole variable domain, remainder taken from reference TRBV2 and TRBJ2-3, is EPEVTQTPSHQVTQMGQEVILRCVPISNHLYFYWYRQILGQKVEFLVSFYNNEISEKSEIFDDQFSVERPDGSNFTLKIRSTKLEDSAMYFCASSEGTGSPDLDTQYFGPGTRLTVL.